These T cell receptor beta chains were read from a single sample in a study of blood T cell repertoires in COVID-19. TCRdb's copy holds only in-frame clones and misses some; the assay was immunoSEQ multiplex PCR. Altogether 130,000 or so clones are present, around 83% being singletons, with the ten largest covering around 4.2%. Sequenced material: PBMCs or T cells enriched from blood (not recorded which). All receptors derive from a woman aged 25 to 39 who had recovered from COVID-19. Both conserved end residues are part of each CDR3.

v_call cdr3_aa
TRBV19 CASRPSGGYNEQFF
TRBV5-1 CASSLDVSWSYNEQFF
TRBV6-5 CASRAGDYGYTF
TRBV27 CASSPVPGQGMGSPLHF
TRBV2 CASTFIPGQGNEKLFF
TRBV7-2 CASSRTGGNYGYTF
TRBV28 CASMEWQPNQPQHF
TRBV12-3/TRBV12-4 CAGQDTNTGELFF
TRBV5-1 CASSQGDSSARGYTF
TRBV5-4 CASSFDRGISEQYF
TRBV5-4 CASSLLAGSEQYF
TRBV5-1 CASRAGTSRASTDTQYF
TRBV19 CASMGDRGHNEQFF
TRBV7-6 CASSLGRGRSEQFF
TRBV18 CASSPNQETQYF
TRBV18 CASSIDGVSSYEQYF
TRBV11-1 CASSSRLANTGELFF
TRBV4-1 CASSQEGVRAWFLSSYEQYF